This T cell receptor (beta chain) was recovered during a study of molecular identifiers for immune sequencing clone quantification. This clonotype was seen only a few times. Each CDR3 protein is one row after TCRdb ran MiXCR on the PCR reads. The sample records about 320,000 distinct CDR3 sequences, about 20% being singletons. The receptor was isolated from a human donor in good health. Some libraries in this study had Jurkat cell RNA spiked in. The specimen sequenced was naive CD8+ T cells from blood, with Jurkat cell RNA spiked in. Subset here: FACS-sorted CD8+CD4-CCR7+CD45RA+ naive T cells.

Here the CDR3 DNA reads TGTGCCAACGGCTTTCGCACAGTGGGGCCCGATGTATTAGCGGGGAGCACAGATACGCAGTATTTT. This gives the protein CANGFRTVGPDVLAGSTDTQYF. The genes are TRBV21-1 and TRBJ2-3; the table calls TRBD2, which could not be checked here. TRBV21-1 is given as a pseudogene. The length of the CDR3 is 22 residues.